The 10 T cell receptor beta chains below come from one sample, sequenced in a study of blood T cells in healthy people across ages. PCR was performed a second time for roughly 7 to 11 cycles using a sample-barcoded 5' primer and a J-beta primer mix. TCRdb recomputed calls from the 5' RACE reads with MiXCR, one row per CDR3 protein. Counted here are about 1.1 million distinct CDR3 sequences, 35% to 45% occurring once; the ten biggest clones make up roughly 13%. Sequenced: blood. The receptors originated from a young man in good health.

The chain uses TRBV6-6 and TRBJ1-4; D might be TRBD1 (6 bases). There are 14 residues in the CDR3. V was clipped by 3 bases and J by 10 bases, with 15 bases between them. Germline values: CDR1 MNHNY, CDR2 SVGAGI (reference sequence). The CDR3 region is CASSYQGTAGKLFF. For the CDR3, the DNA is TGTGCCAGCAGTTATCAGGGGACTGCCGGAAAACTGTTTTTT.

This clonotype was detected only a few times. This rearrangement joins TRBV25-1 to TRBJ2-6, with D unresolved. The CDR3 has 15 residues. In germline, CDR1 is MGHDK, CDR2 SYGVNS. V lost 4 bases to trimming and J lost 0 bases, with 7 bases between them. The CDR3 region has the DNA TGTGCCAGCAGTGTACCTGGCTCTGGGGCCAACGTCCTGACTTTC. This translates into CASSVPGSGANVLTF.

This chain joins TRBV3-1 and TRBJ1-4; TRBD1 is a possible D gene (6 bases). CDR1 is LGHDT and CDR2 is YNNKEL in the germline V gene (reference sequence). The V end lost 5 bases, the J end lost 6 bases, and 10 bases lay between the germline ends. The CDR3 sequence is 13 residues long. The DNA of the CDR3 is TGTGCCAGCAGCTCAGGGGAGGATGAAAAACTGTTTTTT. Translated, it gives CASSSGEDEKLFF.

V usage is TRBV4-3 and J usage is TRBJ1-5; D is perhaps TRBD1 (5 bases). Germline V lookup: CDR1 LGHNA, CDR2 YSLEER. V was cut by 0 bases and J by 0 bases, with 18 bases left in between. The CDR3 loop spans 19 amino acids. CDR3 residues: CASSQDVQGRGYSNQPQHF. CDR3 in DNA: TGCGCCAGCAGCCAAGATGTCCAGGGAAGAGGGTATAGCAATCAGCCCCAGCATTTT.

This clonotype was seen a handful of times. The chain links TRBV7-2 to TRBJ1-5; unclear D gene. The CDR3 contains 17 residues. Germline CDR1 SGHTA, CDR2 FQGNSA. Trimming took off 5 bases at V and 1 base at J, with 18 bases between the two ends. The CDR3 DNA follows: TGTGCCAGCAGCCGGATCCCTGTGGAGGTGAGCAATCAGCCCCAGCATTTT. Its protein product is CASSRIPVEVSNQPQHF.

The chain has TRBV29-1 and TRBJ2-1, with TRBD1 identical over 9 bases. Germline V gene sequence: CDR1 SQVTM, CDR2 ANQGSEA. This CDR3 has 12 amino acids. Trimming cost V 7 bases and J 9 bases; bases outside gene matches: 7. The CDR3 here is CSARTGVGEQFF. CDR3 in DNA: TGCAGCGCCCGGACAGGGGTCGGTGAGCAGTTCTTC.

In DNA, the CDR3 is TGTGCCATCAGACCGGAGGAGGAGTACGAGCAGTTCTTC. Translation gives CAIRPEEEYEQFF. V and J are TRBV10-3 and TRBJ2-1; possible D gene TRBD2, 5 bases. The CDR3 is made up of 13 amino acids. Between the trimmed V and J ends, which lost 6 bases and 10 bases, there was a span of 16 bases. Germline values: CDR1 ENHRY, CDR2 SYGVKD.

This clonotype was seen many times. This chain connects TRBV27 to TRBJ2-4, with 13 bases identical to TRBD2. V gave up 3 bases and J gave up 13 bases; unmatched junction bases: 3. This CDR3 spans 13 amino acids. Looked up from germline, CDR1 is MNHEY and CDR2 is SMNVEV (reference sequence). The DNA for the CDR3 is TGTGCCAGCAGTTTGGGACTAGCGGGGAGACAGTACTTC. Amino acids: CASSLGLAGRQYF.

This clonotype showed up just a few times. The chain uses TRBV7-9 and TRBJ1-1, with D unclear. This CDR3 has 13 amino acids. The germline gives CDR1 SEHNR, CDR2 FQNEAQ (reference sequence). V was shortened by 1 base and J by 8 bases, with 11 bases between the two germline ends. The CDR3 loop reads CASSLDRAGEAFF. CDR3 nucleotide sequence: TGTGCCAGCAGCTTAGATCGAGCGGGGGAAGCTTTCTTT. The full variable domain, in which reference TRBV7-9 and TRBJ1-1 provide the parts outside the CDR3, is DTGVSQNPRHKITKRGQNVTFRCDPISEHNRLYWYRQTLGQGPEFLTYFQNEAQLEKSRLLSDRFSAERPKGSFSTLEIQRTEQGDSAMYLCASSLDRAGEAFFGQGTRLTVV.

The DNA for the CDR3 is TGTGCCAGCAGACCGTCGGGCCCAGATACGCAGTATTTT. This gives the protein CASRPSGPDTQYF. The chain recombines TRBV7-9 with TRBJ2-3, with D unclear. The CDR3 has 13 residues. Trimming removed 6 bases from V and 4 bases from J, with 11 bases in between. Germline CDR1 and CDR2: SEHNR and FQNEAQ (reference sequence).